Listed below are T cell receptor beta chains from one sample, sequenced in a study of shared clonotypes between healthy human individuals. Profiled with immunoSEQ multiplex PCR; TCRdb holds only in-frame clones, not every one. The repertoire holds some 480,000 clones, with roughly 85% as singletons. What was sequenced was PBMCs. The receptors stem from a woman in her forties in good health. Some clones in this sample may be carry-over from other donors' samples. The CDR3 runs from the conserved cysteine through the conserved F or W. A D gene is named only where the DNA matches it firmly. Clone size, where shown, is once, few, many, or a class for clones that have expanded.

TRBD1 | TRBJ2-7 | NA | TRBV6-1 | CASSEVSGQRPADYEQYF | TGTGCCAGCAGTGAAGTGTCGGGACAGCGGCCCGCGGACTACGAGCAGTACTTC
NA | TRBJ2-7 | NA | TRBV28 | CASIRSSSNEQYF | TGTGCCAGCATCCGAAGTAGTTCGAATGAGCAGTACTTC
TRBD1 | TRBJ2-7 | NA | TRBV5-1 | CASSLTPGQGSYEQYF | TGCGCCAGCAGCTTAACACCGGGACAGGGATCCTACGAGCAGTACTTC
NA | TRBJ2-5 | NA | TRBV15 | CATSQQLALKSTQYF | TGTGCCACCAGCCAACAGTTAGCCCTTAAGAGTACCCAGTACTTC
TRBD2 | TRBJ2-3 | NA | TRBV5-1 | CASSSGLAGASDTQYF | TGCGCCAGCAGCTCAGGACTAGCGGGAGCATCAGATACGCAGTATTTT
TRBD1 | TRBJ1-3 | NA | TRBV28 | CASNPGQAYSGNTIYF | TGTGCCAGCAACCCGGGACAGGCCTACTCTGGAAACACCATATATTTT
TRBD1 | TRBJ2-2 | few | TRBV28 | CASSSATGGWDTGELFF | TGTGCCAGCAGCTCTGCAACAGGGGGCTGGGACACCGGGGAGCTGTTTTTT
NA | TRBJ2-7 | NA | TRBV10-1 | CASSESTRGYEQYF | TGCGCCAGCAGTGAGTCGACTCGGGGCTACGAGCAGTACTTC
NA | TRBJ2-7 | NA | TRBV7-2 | CASSTPSFEQYF | TGTGCCAGCAGCACCCCATCGTTCGAGCAGTACTTC
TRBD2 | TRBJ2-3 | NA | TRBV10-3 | CAISDGRGSTDTQYF | TGTGCCATCAGTGATGGGAGGGGCAGCACAGATACGCAGTATTTT
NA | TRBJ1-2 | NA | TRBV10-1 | CASSEKDRDFDGYTF | TGCGCCAGCAGTGAGAAAGACCGGGACTTCGATGGCTACACCTTC